The T cell receptor beta chain under discussion was sequenced for a study of cytomegalovirus exposure and HLA in healthy donors. Study observations and caveats: Previously analyzed data showed that most TCR beta V segments were productive at a frequency of about 90% or about 30%. In a later analysis, specific HLA alleles were associated with 16,000 or so TCR beta sequences at a 0.05 false discovery rate.

With respect to this clone: Its target is not known.

This CDR3 has 14 residues. Trimming removed 4 bases at V and 8 bases at J, with 17 bases between. Germline V CDR1 and CDR2: SGHTA, FQGNSA. PCR employed 60 Vbeta and 13 Jbeta primers. Produced via immunoSEQ multiplex PCR; TCRdb's table is partial and in-frame only. The sample holds about 150,000 clones, roughly 62% seen once. The chain uses TRBV7-2 and TRBJ1-2; possibly TRBD1 for D (5 bases). Sequenced: PBMCs. This receptor was obtained from a man aged 60 to 69 in good health and CMV-seronegative. The CDR3, as DNA: TGTGCCAGCAGCTCTCTGACAGCCACTATGGGCTACACCTTC. Residues: CASSSLTATMGYTF.